The T cell receptor (beta chain) under discussion was sequenced for a study of cytomegalovirus exposure and HLA in healthy donors. Germline-derived CDR1 and CDR2 are SGHDT and YYEEEE. V lost 2 bases, J lost 6 bases, and 5 bases stayed unmatched. The CDR3 runs 13 residues. Overall study findings and caveats: HLA allele associations emerged for around 16,000 TCR beta sequences in a later analysis, at 0.05 false discovery rate.

Primers for the PCR totalled 60 Vbeta and 13 Jbeta. The protocol was immunoSEQ multiplex PCR, while the TCRdb copy is restricted to in-frame clones and leaves out a portion. This table holds some 130,000 clones. With regard to this clone: Its antigen remains unidentified.

The V gene is TRBV5-6, the J gene TRBJ2-7; 7 bases agree with TRBD1. This receptor was obtained from a woman in her thirties or forties in good health and CMV-seropositive. Sequencing input: PBMCs. CDR3: CASSFRGRGEQYF. Written as DNA, the CDR3 is TGTGCCAGCAGCTTTAGGGGGCGCGGCGAGCAGTACTTC. Complete variable domain (other parts from reference TRBV5-6 and TRBJ2-7): DAGVTQSPTHLIKTRGQQVTLRCSPKSGHDTVSWYQQALGQGPQFIFQYYEEEERQRGNFPDRFSGHQFPNYSSELNVNALLLGDSALYLCASSFRGRGEQYFGPGTRLTVT.